Below are 7 T cell receptor beta chains sequenced from a single sample in a study of blood T cell repertoires in COVID-19. This table comes from immunoSEQ multiplex PCR, and its TCRdb copy is limited to in-frame clones, with some not included. The sample shows approximately 240,000 clones, more than 60% of them seen only once. Source material: peripheral blood. These receptors came from a woman aged 40 to 50 with active or convalescent COVID-19.

The rearrangement uses TRBV6-4 and TRBJ2-2, with a tentative D call TRBD2 (6 bases). From germline, CDR1 is MRHNA and CDR2 SNTAGT. V was trimmed by 5 bases and J by 6 bases, leaving 13 bases between them. CDR3 length: 14 residues. The CDR3 DNA is TGTGCCAGCAGTCGGGGATCGGGGGCCGGGGAGCTGTTTTTT. Its translation: CASSRGSGAGELFF.

The J gene is TRBJ1-4, the V gene TRBV19; perhaps TRBD1 as D (5 bases). Germline lookup yields CDR1 LNHDA and CDR2 SQIVND (reference sequence). This CDR3 spans 17 amino acids. Between the trimmed V and J ends, which lost 7 bases and 0 bases, there was a span of 18 bases. The CDR3 DNA sequence: TGTGCCAGTAAAACAGGTAGATTCGGTCCAACTAATGAAAAACTGTTTTTT. It codes for CASKTGRFGPTNEKLFF.

The chain employs TRBV7-9 and TRBJ2-3; D perhaps matches TRBD1 (5 bases). With 1 base removed from V and 3 bases from J, the gap between germline ends came to 11 bases. Germline V gene sequence: CDR1 SEHNR, CDR2 FQNEAQ (reference sequence). This CDR3 has 15 residues. The CDR3 loop reads CASSLGDSLTDTQYF. The CDR3 coding sequence is TGTGCCAGCAGCTTAGGTGACAGTTTGACAGATACGCAGTATTTT.

This clone was detected only a few times. The rearrangement joins TRBV7-9 to TRBJ1-4; TRBD1 might be the D (6 bases). The germline CDR1 and CDR2 sequences are SEHNR and FQNEAQ (reference sequence). The CDR3 has 14 residues. Deletions cut 3 bases from V and 8 bases from J, with 13 bases between. In nucleotides, the CDR3 is TGTGCCAGCAGCTTGGGGCAGGGGACCGAAAAACTGTTTTTT. It is translated as CASSLGQGTEKLFF.

The chain combines TRBV7-7 with TRBJ2-5; D perhaps matches TRBD1 (6 bases). Germline CDR1 and CDR2: SSHAT and FNYEAQ (reference sequence). Trimming took off 4 bases at V and 2 bases at J, with 8 bases between the two ends. The CDR3 is made up of 13 amino acids. CDR3 residues: CASSSDRQETQYF. The CDR3 DNA reads TGTGCCAGCAGCTCGGACAGACAAGAGACCCAGTACTTC.

This chain links TRBV30 with TRBJ1-1; D possibly corresponds to TRBD1 (5 bases). The length of the CDR3 is 14 residues. CDR1 and CDR2 from the germline V gene are GTSNPN and SVGIG (reference sequence). The V and J ends lost 4 bases and 3 bases respectively, with 15 bases between them. The CDR3 DNA follows: TGTGCCTGGATTATGACAGCCCCTTACACTGAAGCTTTCTTT. Translated, it gives CAWIMTAPYTEAFF. Combining the CDR3 with reference TRBV30 and TRBJ1-1 gives the whole variable domain SQTIHQWPATLVQPVGSPLSLECTVEGTSNPNLYWYRQAAGRGLQLLFYSVGIGQISSEVPQNLSASRPQDRQFILSSKKLLLSDSGFYLCAWIMTAPYTEAFFGQGTRLTVV.

This sequence joins TRBV9 and TRBJ2-1; D is unresolved. Between the trimmed V and J ends, which lost 0 bases and 3 bases, there was a span of 7 bases. This CDR3 is built from 14 residues. CDR1 is SGDLS, CDR2 YYNGEE, per germline. CDR3 nucleotide sequence: TGTGCCAGCAGCGTAGGAGTCTACTACAATGAGCAGTTCTTC. Its protein product is CASSVGVYYNEQFF.